This passage covers 21 T cell receptor beta chains from one sample sequenced in a study of OX40 agonist ivuxolimab in advanced cancers. Profiled with immunoSEQ multiplex PCR; TCRdb holds only in-frame clones, not every one. The table lists tens of thousands of clones, about 93% of them singletons. This material consisted of CD4+ or CD8+ T cells sorted from blood, taken in a trial of the OX40 agonist ivuxolimab. These receptor sequences come from an adult with an advanced solid tumor such as melanoma, head and neck, liver or kidney cancer.

This chain links TRBV21-1 with TRBJ2-3. TRBV21-1 is a documented pseudogene. The CDR3 extends over 14 amino acids. The CDR3 is CARTVFDGRDTQYF. In DNA form, the CDR3 reads TGTGCCAGGACCGTTTTCGACGGACGAGATACGCAGTATTTT.

This clone has just a few counts. This chain joins TRBV30 and TRBJ2-2; 9 nucleotides line up with TRBD2. J gave up 5 bases and V 2 bases, and 3 bases lay outside the gene matches. The CDR3 is made up of 14 amino acids. Germline V gene data show CDR1 as GTSNPN and CDR2 as SVGIG (reference sequence). The CDR3 reads CAWSRLAETGELFF. CDR3 nucleotide sequence: TGTGCCTGGAGTCGACTAGCGGAGACCGGGGAGCTGTTTTTT.

This clone appeared once. The rearrangement uses TRBV15 and TRBJ2-3, with TRBD2 as a possible D gene (6 bases). This CDR3 contains 14 residues. Trimming removed 1 base at V and 2 bases at J, with 7 bases between. CDR1 is LNHNV and CDR2 is YYDKDF in the germline V gene (reference sequence). The CDR3 nucleotides read TGTGCCACCAGCAGAGGCGGGGACACAGATACGCAGTATTTT. Translation: CATSRGGDTDTQYF.

The chain is built from TRBV19 and TRBJ1-1; possible D gene TRBD1, 5 bases. There are 17 residues in the CDR3. Trimming pared 7 bases from V and 0 bases from J, leaving 21 bases between. The germline V gene has CDR1 LNHDA and CDR2 SQIVND (reference sequence). CDR3 loop: CASTKGRGVGMNTEAFF. The DNA for the CDR3 is TGTGCCAGTACTAAGGGGAGGGGAGTAGGGATGAACACTGAAGCTTTCTTT.

The chain uses TRBV5-1 and TRBJ1-6, with 11 bases aligning to TRBD1. CDR1 and CDR2 (germline): SGHRS, YFSETQ. The CDR3 runs to 15 residues. After removal of 7 bases from V and 5 bases from J, the junction contained 5 bases not matched to a gene. The CDR3 sequence is CASRTGQGDNSPLHF. CDR3 coding DNA: TGCGCCAGCCGGACGGGACAGGGGGATAATTCACCCCTCCACTTT. The complete variable domain, with remaining parts taken from reference TRBV5-1 and TRBJ1-6, reads KAGVTQTPRYLIKTRGQQVTLSCSPISGHRSVSWYQQTPGQGLQFLFEYFSETQRNKGNFPGRFSGRQFSNSRSEMNVSTLELGDSALYLCASRTGQGDNSPLHFGNGTRLTVT.

This chain's CDR3 is CASSTYEKLFF. The CDR3 DNA sequence: TGTGCCAGTAGCACCTATGAAAAACTGTTTTTT. The rearrangement links TRBV19 to TRBJ1-4, with D uncertain. The CDR3 length is 11 residues. Germline V gene data show CDR1 as LNHDA and CDR2 as SQIVND (reference sequence). The V end lost 6 bases, the J end lost 6 bases, and 5 bases lay between the germline ends.

The chain is built from TRBV19 and TRBJ2-3, with D hard to call. The CDR3 runs 13 residues. The V end lost 7 bases, the J end lost 6 bases, and 14 bases lay between the germline ends. Germline V lookup: CDR1 LNHDA, CDR2 SQIVND (reference sequence). This CDR3 is CASKVRTTDTQYF. CDR3 coding DNA: TGTGCCAGTAAGGTTAGAACGACGGATACGCAGTATTTT.

The chain has TRBV7-3 and TRBJ2-1, with 10 bases aligning to TRBD2. Germline trimming cut 5 bases from V and 4 bases from J; bases unmatched to any gene: 8. CDR3 size: 16 residues. Per the germline V gene, CDR1 is SGHTA and CDR2 is FQGTGA. CDR3 region: CASSPKREGRYNEQFF. The CDR3 nucleotides read TGTGCCAGCAGCCCCAAGCGGGAGGGCCGGTACAATGAGCAGTTCTTC.

In nucleotides, the CDR3 is TGTGCCAGCAGCTTAGTAGGGGGCAGATTCGGGGAGACCCAGTACTTC. This translates into CASSLVGGRFGETQYF. This chain joins TRBV7-9 and TRBJ2-5, with 7 bases matching TRBD1. V lost 1 base to trimming and J lost 5 bases; unmatched junction nucleotides: 10. The CDR3 totals 16 residues. CDR1 is SEHNR and CDR2 is FQNEAQ in the germline V gene (reference sequence).

This rearrangement joins TRBV11-2 to TRBJ2-7; D may be TRBD1 (5 bases). The V end was cut by 1 base, the J end by 2 bases, with 12 bases between. The CDR3 is made up of 15 amino acids. Per germline, CDR1 SGHAT and CDR2 FQNNGV. CDR3 nucleotide sequence: TGTGCCAGCAGCTTAGCGGCAGGGAAAGCCTACGAGCAGTACTTC. Encoded protein: CASSLAAGKAYEQYF.

The chain uses TRBV6-6 and TRBJ1-5; tentative D call: TRBD1 (5 bases). Trimming shortened V by 6 bases and J by 10 bases, and 19 bases separated the two germline ends. CDR1 is MNHNY and CDR2 is SVGAGI in the germline V gene (reference sequence). The CDR3 consists of 14 residues. The CDR3 DNA is TGTGCCAGCAGCCCCGGGACGGAGCGTCGACCCCAGCATTTT. Translation: CASSPGTERRPQHF.

The rearrangement joins TRBV9 to TRBJ2-2; 8 positions agree with TRBD2. The V and J ends lost 0 bases and 4 bases, in that order; junction bases with no gene match: 5. The CDR3 has 16 amino acids. Per the germline V gene, CDR1 is SGDLS and CDR2 is YYNGEE. The CDR3 sequence: CASSVDPGGPTGELFF. For the CDR3, the DNA is TGTGCCAGCAGCGTAGATCCGGGAGGGCCCACCGGGGAGCTGTTTTTT.

The CDR3 DNA is TGTGCCAGCAGTCTCCAGCAGGGAACCTACGAGCAGTACTTC. This translates into CASSLQQGTYEQYF. V and J are TRBV6-5 and TRBJ2-7; possible D gene TRBD1, 5 bases. The CDR3 covers 14 residues. The V end was cut by 5 bases, the J end by 2 bases, with 13 bases between. Germline V gives CDR1 MNHEY, CDR2 SVGAGI.

This chain links TRBV29-1 with TRBJ2-4; no definite D call. This CDR3 is 10 amino acids long. V lost 4 bases to trimming and J lost 7 bases, with 5 bases between them. Germline CDR1 SQVTM, CDR2 ANQGSEA. As DNA, the CDR3 is TGCAGCGTTGTTGTGAACATTCAGTACTTC. Translated: CSVVVNIQYF.

This clone has only one observation. This chain links TRBV19 with TRBJ2-5; 8 bases fit TRBD2. The CDR3 runs to 16 residues. The trim removed 1 base at V and 5 bases at J, leaving 9 bases unmatched. Germline-derived CDR1 and CDR2 are LNHDA and SQIVND (reference sequence). The CDR3 coding sequence is TGTGCCAGTAGTATAGGCCGAACACCGGGAGGGGAGACCCAGTACTTC. Its translation: CASSIGRTPGGETQYF. Looking up the rest from reference TRBV19 and TRBJ2-5 gives the full variable domain: DGGITQSPKYLFRKEGQNVTLSCEQNLNHDAMYWYRQDPGQGLRLIYYSQIVNDFQKGDIAEGYSVSREKKESFPLTVTSAQKNPTAFYLCASSIGRTPGGETQYFGPGTRLLVL.

The chain couples TRBV30 to TRBJ1-1; D unclear. Trimming removed 2 bases at V and 7 bases at J, with 14 bases between. Germline CDR1 and CDR2: GTSNPN and SVGIG (reference sequence). The CDR3 consists of 13 residues. CDR3 sequence reads: CAWSPRLGGEAFF. The CDR3 region has the DNA TGTGCCTGGAGTCCCCGGTTAGGAGGTGAAGCTTTCTTT.

This chain uses TRBV9 with TRBJ2-2; possible D gene TRBD2, 5 bases. Looked up from germline, CDR1 is SGDLS and CDR2 is YYNGEE. This CDR3 region has 14 residues. With 1 base removed from V and 3 bases from J, the gap between germline ends came to 7 bases. This CDR3 reads CASSVIGDTGELFF. CDR3 DNA sequence: TGTGCCAGCAGCGTAATCGGGGACACCGGGGAGCTGTTTTTT.

V usage is TRBV18 and J usage is TRBJ2-4; 7 bases are shared with TRBD1. The CDR3 is made up of 15 amino acids. J was trimmed by 0 bases and V by 6 bases; bases with no gene match: 5. Germline loops: CDR1 KGHSH, CDR2 LQKENI. CDR3 sequence: CASSSGQIAKNIQYF. The CDR3 region has the DNA TGTGCCAGCTCGTCGGGACAGATAGCCAAAAACATTCAGTACTTC.

V gene TRBV30 combines with J gene TRBJ1-4, with unresolved D. There are 12 residues in the CDR3. The V and J ends lost 0 bases and 5 bases respectively, with 4 bases between them. The germline gives CDR1 GTSNPN, CDR2 SVGIG (reference sequence). In nucleotides, the CDR3 is TGTGCCTGGAGTGTCCGAAATGAAAAACTGTTTTTT. Amino acids: CAWSVRNEKLFF.

The rearrangement joins TRBV14 to TRBJ2-7; weak D call: TRBD2 (6 bases). This CDR3 is built from 14 residues. Trimming stripped 6 bases from V and 6 bases from J, with 18 bases between. Germline values: CDR1 SGHDN, CDR2 FVKESK. The CDR3: CASREGLTGGEQYF. CDR3 nucleotide sequence: TGTGCCAGCAGAGAGGGTCTTACCGGGGGCGAGCAGTACTTC.

The chain uses TRBV11-3 and TRBJ2-7; D ambiguous. Per germline, CDR1 SGHNT and CDR2 YENEEA. This CDR3 is built from 17 residues. V was clipped by 2 bases and J by 0 bases, with 17 bases between them. The DNA of the CDR3 is TGTGCCAGCAGCTTATTGACTGCACCGCCCTACTCCTACGAGCAGTACTTC. This translates into CASSLLTAPPYSYEQYF.